This record concerns one T cell receptor (beta chain) sequence. Its cognate antigen is unknown. Germline values: CDR1 SGHRS, CDR2 YFSETQ. J gave up 4 bases and V 2 bases, and 11 bases lay outside the gene matches. The CDR3 covers 16 residues. The sample belongs to a study of CD8 T cells in ankylosing spondylitis. General study findings and limits: Several of the motif variants were reported before in synovial fluid and blood from reactive arthritis. Fewer than ten highly homologous variants made up a TCR beta motif that seemed to typify ankylosing spondylitis blood. The study looked at matched synovial fluid samples from ankylosing spondylitis patients. Disease-linked clones were reported to be significantly enriched there.

Libraries of TCR beta came from quantitative 5'-RACE with molecular barcodes. MiXCR, applied by TCRdb to the 5' RACE reads, yields one record per CDR3 protein. The sample lists approximately 340,000 distinct CDR3 sequences, 14% to 15% occurring once. V usage is TRBV5-1 and J usage is TRBJ2-5; 7 positions match TRBD2. The sequenced material came from blood, either unsorted or a sorted T cell fraction (not recorded which). The sequence derives from a male donor with ankylosing spondylitis or in good health (not recorded which). The CDR3 DNA sequence: TGCGCCAGCAGCTTTGAGGGAGGGCCAAGAAGAGAGACCCAGTACTTC. Encoded protein: CASSFEGGPRRETQYF.